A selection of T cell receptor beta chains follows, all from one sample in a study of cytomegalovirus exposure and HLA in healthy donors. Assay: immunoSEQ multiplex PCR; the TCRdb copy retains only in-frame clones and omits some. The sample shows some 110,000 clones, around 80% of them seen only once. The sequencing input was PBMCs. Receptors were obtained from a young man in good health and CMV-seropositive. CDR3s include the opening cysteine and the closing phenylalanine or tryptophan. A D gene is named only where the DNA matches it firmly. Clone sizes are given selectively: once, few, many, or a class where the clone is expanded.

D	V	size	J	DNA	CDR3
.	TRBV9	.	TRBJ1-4	TGTGCCAGCAGCCCCCGTGGAGCAGCAACTAATGAAAAACTGTTTTTT	CASSPRGAATNEKLFF
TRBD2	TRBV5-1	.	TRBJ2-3	TGCGCCAGCAGCGGAGTACTAGCGGGGGCATCAGATACGCAGTATTTT	CASSGVLAGASDTQYF
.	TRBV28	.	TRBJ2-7	TGTGCCAGCAGTTTACCCGGCGGCTCCTACGAGCAGTACTTC	CASSLPGGSYEQYF
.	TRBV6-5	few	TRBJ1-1	TGTGCCAGCAGTTATACAGGCCACTTGAACACTGAAGCTTTCTTT	CASSYTGHLNTEAFF
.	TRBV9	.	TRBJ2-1	TGTGCCAGCAGCGTAGCTCCCCCTTATGAGCAGTTCTTC	CASSVAPPYEQFF
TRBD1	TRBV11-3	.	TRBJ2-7	TGTGCCAGCAGCCAAATCTTTGAGGACAGGGGGTATTCCTACGAGCAGTACTTC	CASSQIFEDRGYSYEQYF
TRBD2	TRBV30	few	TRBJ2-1	TGTGCCTGGACCCGCGGGGGTAACACCTACAATGAGCAGTTCTTC	CAWTRGGNTYNEQFF
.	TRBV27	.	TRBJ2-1	TGTGCCAGCAGTTTGGAAAAAAACTACTACAATGAGCAGTTCTTC	CASSLEKNYYNEQFF
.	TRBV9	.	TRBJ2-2	TGTGCCAGCAGCACCCGACTAGAGAGCGGGGAGCTGTTTTTT	CASSTRLESGELFF
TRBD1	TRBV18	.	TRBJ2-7	TGTGCCAGCTCCCTACAGGGGGCTAACTACGAGCAGTACTTC	CASSLQGANYEQYF
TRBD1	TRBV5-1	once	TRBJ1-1	TGCGCCAGCAGCCTACAGGGGGTGAACACTGAAGCTTTCTTT	CASSLQGVNTEAFF